The 18 T cell receptor beta chains in this list originate from one sample, sequenced in a study of shared clonotypes between healthy human individuals. Assay: immunoSEQ multiplex PCR; the TCRdb copy retains only in-frame clones and omits some. Of 700,000 to 950,000 clones listed, roughly 96% are singletons. Positive CCR7 selection of CD45RO-negative cells yielded the naive CD8 cells, and terminally differentiated effector memory CD45RA+ cells were excluded. Sample: naive CD8+ T cells sorted from blood. These receptors came from a man aged 25-40 years in good health.

The rearrangement uses TRBV6-5 and TRBJ2-7; 11 bases are shared with TRBD2. The CDR3 covers 14 residues. Germline CDR1 reads MNHEY; CDR2 reads SVGAGI. Trimming cost V 5 bases and J 5 bases; bases outside gene matches: 5. The CDR3 loop reads CASSSIAGGHEQYF. The CDR3 DNA sequence: TGTGCCAGCAGTAGTATAGCGGGAGGGCACGAGCAGTACTTC.

The V call is TRBV10-2, the J call TRBJ2-7; D is possibly TRBD1 (6 bases). Trimming shortened V by 5 bases and J by 3 bases, and 14 bases separated the two germline ends. Germline loops: CDR1 WSHSY, CDR2 SAAADI. The CDR3 contains 14 residues. CDR3: CASSNSGTRYEQYF. The CDR3 bases are TGCGCCAGCAGTAATTCCGGGACACGCTACGAGCAGTACTTC.

The chain carries TRBV7-8 and TRBJ2-1, with D perhaps TRBD1 (5 bases). Germline loops: CDR1 SGHVS, CDR2 FQNEAQ. This CDR3 has 16 amino acids. V lost 5 bases, J lost 2 bases, and 16 bases lay in between. The CDR3 nucleotides are TGTGCCAGCAGCCATGACAGACCTATTACCTACAATGAGCAGTTCTTC. This codes for CASSHDRPITYNEQFF.

This chain connects TRBV5-4 to TRBJ1-2; D gene uncertain. The CDR3 loop spans 13 amino acids. The germline V gene encodes CDR1 SGHNT and CDR2 YYREEE (reference sequence). V was trimmed by 0 bases and J by 4 bases, leaving 7 bases between them. The CDR3 region is CASSLDTLYGYTF. The DNA for the CDR3 is TGTGCCAGCAGCTTGGACACGCTCTATGGCTACACCTTC. Looking up the rest from reference TRBV5-4 and TRBJ1-2 gives the full variable domain: ETGVTQSPTHLIKTRGQQVTLRCSSQSGHNTVSWYQQALGQGPQFIFQYYREEENGRGNFPPRFSGLQFPNYSSELNVNALELDDSALYLCASSLDTLYGYTFGSGTRLTVV.

This chain connects TRBV6-6 to TRBJ2-3, with D perhaps TRBD2 (6 bases). Trimming pared 2 bases from V and 5 bases from J, leaving 11 bases between. CDR1 MNHNY and CDR2 SVGAGI come from the germline V gene (reference sequence). This CDR3 comprises 14 residues. The CDR3 DNA reads as TGTGCCAGCAGTTACGAGGCGGGGAGAGATACGCAGTATTTT. Encoded protein: CASSYEAGRDTQYF.

V and J are TRBV30 and TRBJ2-1, with no clear D. From germline, CDR1 is GTSNPN and CDR2 SVGIG (reference sequence). This CDR3 has 14 residues. Trimming shortened V by 4 bases and J by 4 bases, and 14 bases separated the two germline ends. The CDR3 here is CAWTSTGHYNEQFF. In DNA, the CDR3 is TGTGCCTGGACCTCAACGGGCCATTACAATGAGCAGTTCTTC.

J is TRBJ1-5 and V is TRBV18, with 8 bases identical to TRBD1. In germline, CDR1 is KGHSH, CDR2 LQKENI. The V gene end was trimmed by 3 bases and the J gene end by 2 bases; junction bases not matched to a gene: 9. The CDR3 sequence is 17 residues long. The CDR3 loop reads CASSPLGQGEGNQPQHF. The DNA for the CDR3 is TGTGCCAGCTCACCGCTCGGACAGGGCGAAGGCAATCAGCCCCAGCATTTT.

The V call is TRBV28, the J call TRBJ2-1, with D possibly being TRBD1 (6 bases). Per the germline V gene, CDR1 is MDHEN and CDR2 is SYDVKM. Trimming cost V 5 bases and J 9 bases, with 20 bases left between them. The CDR3 runs 15 residues. In DNA, the CDR3 is TGTGCCAGCAGTACAAAAATACAGGGTGCGGTTGAGCAGTTCTTC. Amino acids: CASSTKIQGAVEQFF.

J is TRBJ2-2 and V is TRBV9; 9 bases are shared with TRBD2. The J segment lost 8 bases and the V segment lost 3 bases, leaving 14 bases of the junction unmatched. This CDR3 is built from 17 residues. CDR1 is SGDLS, CDR2 YYNGEE, per germline. CDR3 sequence reads: CASSALAGLRSFGELFF. The CDR3 coding sequence is TGTGCCAGCAGCGCTCTAGCGGGATTGAGGAGTTTTGGGGAGCTGTTTTTT.

The chain links TRBV13 to TRBJ2-2; 8 nucleotides align to TRBD1. Trimming at V came to 3 bases and at J to 2 bases, leaving 5 bases not matched to a gene. The CDR3 loop spans 16 amino acids. Germline loops: CDR1 PRHDT, CDR2 FYEKMQ (reference sequence). The CDR3 protein is CASSFTAGGNTGELFF. CDR3 sequence (DNA): TGTGCCAGCAGCTTCACGGCAGGGGGCAACACCGGGGAGCTGTTTTTT.

This clone was found once. The chain couples TRBV7-8 to TRBJ1-5; D is perhaps TRBD1 (6 bases). V was cut by 5 bases and J by 6 bases, with 14 bases left in between. CDR1 and CDR2 (germline): SGHVS, FQNEAQ. The CDR3 is 14 amino acids. CDR3 amino acids: CASSEPGTIQPQHF. The CDR3 region has the DNA TGTGCCAGCAGCGAACCCGGGACAATTCAGCCCCAGCATTTT.

The chain recombines TRBV10-2 with TRBJ2-7; D perhaps matches TRBD2 (5 bases). Trimming removed 1 base from V and 4 bases from J, with 8 bases in between. The germline V gene encodes CDR1 WSHSY and CDR2 SAAADI. The CDR3 has 13 residues. The CDR3 DNA sequence: TGCGCCAGCAGTGAGTTCTCGGGGTACGAGCAGTACTTC. Its translation is CASSEFSGYEQYF.

J is TRBJ2-1 and V is TRBV6-5, with 14 bases that match TRBD2. J was trimmed by 9 bases and V by 2 bases; bases with no gene match: 3. This CDR3 has 15 residues. In germline, CDR1 is MNHEY, CDR2 SVGAGI. The CDR3 region has the DNA TGTGCCAGCAGTTACGGGACTAGCGGGAGTGGTGAGCAGTTCTTC. This sequence encodes CASSYGTSGSGEQFF.

The chain combines TRBV7-9 with TRBJ2-7; TRBD2 aligns across 8 bases. The CDR3 is 15 residues long. Germline CDR1 is SEHNR and CDR2 is FQNEAQ (reference sequence). With V trimmed by 3 bases and J by 1 base, 5 bases remained unmatched. The CDR3 loop is CASSLAGGPSYEQYF. In DNA, the CDR3 is TGTGCCAGCAGCTTGGCGGGAGGCCCTTCCTACGAGCAGTACTTC.

As regards this clone: The same CDR3 arises from other DNA sequences in this sample as well. This CDR3 reads CASSLAGDYGYTF. The CDR3, as DNA: TGTGCCAGCAGCTTAGCAGGGGACTATGGCTACACCTTC. The gene calls are TRBV7-9 and TRBJ1-2; D might be TRBD1 (5 bases). CDR1 and CDR2 from the germline V gene are SEHNR and FQNEAQ (reference sequence). The CDR3 runs to 13 residues. Trimming took off 0 bases at V and 3 bases at J, with 5 bases between the two ends.

The rearrangement uses TRBV2 and TRBJ1-5; TRBD1 matches 7 bases. The V and J ends lost 8 bases and 8 bases, in that order; junction bases with no gene match: 6. The CDR3 extends over 12 amino acids. Germline V gene sequence: CDR1 SNHLY, CDR2 FYNNEI. The CDR3 spells CASGTVLEPQHF. CDR3 coding DNA: TGTGCCAGCGGGACAGTTCTTGAGCCCCAGCATTTT.

As DNA, the CDR3 is TGCAGCGTTGAACCGGGACTAGCGGGTAGTGAGCAGTTCTTC. Protein: CSVEPGLAGSEQFF. The J gene is TRBJ2-1, the V gene TRBV29-1; 12 nucleotides agree with TRBD2. This CDR3 is built from 14 residues. Germline CDR1 and CDR2: SQVTM and ANQGSEA. The V gene end was trimmed by 2 bases and the J gene end by 9 bases; junction bases not matched to a gene: 5.

The V gene is TRBV29-1, the J gene TRBJ2-7, with TRBD1 matching over 10 bases. Trimming cost V 0 bases and J 4 bases; bases outside gene matches: 9. This CDR3 has 16 residues. CDR1 and CDR2 from the germline V gene are SQVTM and ANQGSEA. CDR3 bases: TGCAGCGTTGAAGATTCCCTGACAGGGGGCGAATACGAGCAGTACTTC. This gives the protein CSVEDSLTGGEYEQYF.